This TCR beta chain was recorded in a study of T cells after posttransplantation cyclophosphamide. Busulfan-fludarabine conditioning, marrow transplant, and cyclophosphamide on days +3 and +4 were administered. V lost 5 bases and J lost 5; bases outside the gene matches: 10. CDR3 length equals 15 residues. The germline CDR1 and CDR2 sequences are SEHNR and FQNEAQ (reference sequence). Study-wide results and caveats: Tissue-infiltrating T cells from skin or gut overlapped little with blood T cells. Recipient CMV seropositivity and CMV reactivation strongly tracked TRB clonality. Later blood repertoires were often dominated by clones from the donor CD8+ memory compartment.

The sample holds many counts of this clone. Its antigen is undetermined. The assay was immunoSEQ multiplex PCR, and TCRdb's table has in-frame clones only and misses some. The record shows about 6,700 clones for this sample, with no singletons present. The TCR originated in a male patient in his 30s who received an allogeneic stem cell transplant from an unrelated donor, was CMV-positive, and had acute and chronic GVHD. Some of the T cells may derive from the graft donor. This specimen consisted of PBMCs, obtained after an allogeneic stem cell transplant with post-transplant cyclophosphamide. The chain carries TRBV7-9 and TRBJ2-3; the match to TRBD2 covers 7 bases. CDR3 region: CASSPPGGGGDTQYF. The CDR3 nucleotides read TGTGCCAGCAGCCCCCCGGGCGGGGGTGGAGATACGCAGTATTTT.